The 9 T cell receptor beta chains presented below share a single source sample, sequenced in a study of blood T cell repertoires in COVID-19. TCRdb keeps only in-frame clones here, not all; method: immunoSEQ multiplex PCR. The sample lists under 200,000 clones, about 86% seen once, with 5.5% to 8% in the top ten. Specimen: peripheral blood. These receptor sequences come from a man aged 45-65 years with active or convalescent COVID-19.

The chain combines TRBV7-9 with TRBJ2-2; 9 bases are a match to TRBD2. CDR1 SEHNR and CDR2 FQNEAQ come from the germline V gene (reference sequence). The CDR3 length is 15 residues. This CDR3 reads CGTNSGSSPAGELFF. In DNA form, the CDR3 reads TGTGGGACTAATAGCGGGAGTTCTCCCGCCGGGGAGCTGTTTTTT.

The rearrangement uses TRBV7-6 and TRBJ2-2; 7 bases match TRBD2. J lost 7 bases, V lost 4 bases, and 12 bases had no gene match. Germline-derived CDR1 and CDR2 are SGHVS and FNYEAQ. This CDR3 spans 16 amino acids. CDR3 amino acids: CASSSRGTTSGGELFF. CDR3 in DNA: TGTGCCAGCAGCTCACGGGGGACTACATCTGGCGGGGAGCTGTTTTTT.

In nucleotides, the CDR3 is TGTGCCAGCAGCAAAGTAGGGGCCGCCGGCTACACCTTC. This translates into CASSKVGAAGYTF. The chain uses TRBV21-1 and TRBJ1-2; the table's D gene call, TRBD1, was not cross checked with the DNA. TRBV21-1 is given as a pseudogene. This CDR3 has 13 amino acids.

The chain recombines TRBV19 with TRBJ1-6; possibly TRBD1 for D (5 bases). CDR3 length: 15 amino acids. V shed 1 base and J shed 10 bases, with 14 bases lying between them. In germline, CDR1 is LNHDA, CDR2 SQIVND (reference sequence). This chain's CDR3 is CASSIGEVQGSPLHF. In DNA, the CDR3 is TGTGCCAGTAGTATAGGGGAGGTTCAGGGATCACCCCTCCACTTT.

The rearrangement joins TRBV5-5 to TRBJ2-1; 8 bases fit TRBD2. The CDR3 spans 15 residues. With V trimmed by 3 bases and J by 12 bases, 14 bases remained unmatched. Germline values: CDR1 SGHKS, CDR2 YYEKEE (reference sequence). This CDR3 is CASSSRWGSGEGQFF. The CDR3 coding sequence is TGTGCCAGCAGCTCCAGGTGGGGTAGCGGGGAAGGGCAGTTCTTC.

The chain links TRBV11-2 to TRBJ2-5; TRBD2 matches 7 bases. Germline V gene sequence: CDR1 SGHAT, CDR2 FQNNGV. There are 16 residues in the CDR3. Losses at the gene ends were 5 bases for V and 4 bases for J; bases not matched to a gene: 13. CDR3 in DNA: TGTGCCAGCAGCACCGAGACTAGCCTCGGGCGAGAGACCCAGTACTTC. Its translation: CASSTETSLGRETQYF.

This clone has just a few counts. The rearrangement uses TRBV19 and TRBJ1-2, with 8 bases fitting TRBD1. The CDR3 is 16 amino acids. J gave up 5 bases and V 3 bases, and 11 bases lay outside the gene matches. The germline CDR1 and CDR2 sequences are LNHDA and SQIVND (reference sequence). In DNA, the CDR3 is TGTGCCAGTAGTATCCGGGACAGGACCTCCTGGTATGGCTACACCTTC. Translated: CASSIRDRTSWYGYTF.

The V call is TRBV15, the J call TRBJ2-5; D is ambiguous. The CDR3 is 14 amino acids. Germline CDR1 reads LNHNV; CDR2 reads YYDKDF (reference sequence). Trimming left V 0 bases short and J 4 bases short, with 9 bases between. The CDR3 region has the DNA TGTGCCACCAGCAGAGATCTTTTCAGAGAGACCCAGTACTTC. It translates to CATSRDLFRETQYF.

The chain couples TRBV7-9 to TRBJ2-3; TRBD1 matches at 9 bases. This CDR3 is built from 16 residues. Germline V lookup: CDR1 SEHNR, CDR2 FQNEAQ (reference sequence). Trimming cost V 4 bases and J 3 bases; bases outside gene matches: 8. CDR3 DNA sequence: TGTGCCAGCAGCTCCCCCACAGGGGGCCCAACAGATACGCAGTATTTT. As protein: CASSSPTGGPTDTQYF.